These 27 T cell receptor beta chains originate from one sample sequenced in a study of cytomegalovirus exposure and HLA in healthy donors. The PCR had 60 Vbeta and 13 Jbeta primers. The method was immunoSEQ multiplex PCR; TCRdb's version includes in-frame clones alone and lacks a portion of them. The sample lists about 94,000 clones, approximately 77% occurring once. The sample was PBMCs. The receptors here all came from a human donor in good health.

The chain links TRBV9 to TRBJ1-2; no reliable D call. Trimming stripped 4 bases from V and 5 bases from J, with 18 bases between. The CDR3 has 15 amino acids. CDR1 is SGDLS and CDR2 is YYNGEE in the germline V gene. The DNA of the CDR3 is TGTGCCAGCAGCCCCAGAGAGGTGAACATTTATGGCTACACCTTC. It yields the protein CASSPREVNIYGYTF.

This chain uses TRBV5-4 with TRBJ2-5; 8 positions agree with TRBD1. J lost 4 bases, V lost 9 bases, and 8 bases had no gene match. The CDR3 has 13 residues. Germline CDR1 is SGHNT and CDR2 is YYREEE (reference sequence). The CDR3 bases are TGTGCCAACAGTCTAACAGGGGGAGAGACCCAGTACTTC. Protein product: CANSLTGGETQYF.

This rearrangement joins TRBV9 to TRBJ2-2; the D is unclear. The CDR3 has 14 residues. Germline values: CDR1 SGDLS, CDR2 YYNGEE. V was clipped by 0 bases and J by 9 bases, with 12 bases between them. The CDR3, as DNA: TGTGCCAGCAGCGTAGCGGTCGAGCCCAGGGAGCTGTTTTTT. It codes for CASSVAVEPRELFF.

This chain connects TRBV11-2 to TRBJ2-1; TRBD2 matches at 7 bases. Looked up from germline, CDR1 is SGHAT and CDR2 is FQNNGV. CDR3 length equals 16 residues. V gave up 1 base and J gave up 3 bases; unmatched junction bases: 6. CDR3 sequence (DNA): TGTGCCAGCAGCTTAGGAGCTAGCGGCAACTACAATGAGCAGTTCTTC. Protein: CASSLGASGNYNEQFF.

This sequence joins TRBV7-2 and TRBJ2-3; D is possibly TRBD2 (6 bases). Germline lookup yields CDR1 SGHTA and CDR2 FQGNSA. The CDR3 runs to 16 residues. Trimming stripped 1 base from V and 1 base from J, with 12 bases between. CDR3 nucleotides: TGTGCCAGCAGCTTAGAGGTGGCTAGCGGCACAGATACGCAGTATTTT. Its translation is CASSLEVASGTDTQYF.

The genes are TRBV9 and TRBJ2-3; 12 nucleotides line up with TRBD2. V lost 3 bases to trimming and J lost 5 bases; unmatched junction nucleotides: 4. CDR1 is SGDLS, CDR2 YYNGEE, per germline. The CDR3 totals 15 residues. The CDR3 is CASSARLAGEDTQYF. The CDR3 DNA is TGTGCCAGCAGCGCCCGACTAGCGGGGGAAGATACGCAGTATTTT. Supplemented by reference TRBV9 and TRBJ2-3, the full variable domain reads DSGVTQTPKHLITATGQRVTLRCSPRSGDLSVYWYQQSLDQGLQFLIQYYNGEERAKGNILERFSAQQFPDLHSELNLSSLELGDSALYFCASSARLAGEDTQYFGPGTRLTVL.

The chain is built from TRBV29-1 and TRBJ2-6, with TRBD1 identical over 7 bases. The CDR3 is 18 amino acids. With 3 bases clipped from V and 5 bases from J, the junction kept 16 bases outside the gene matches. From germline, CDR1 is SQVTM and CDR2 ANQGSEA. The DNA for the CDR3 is TGCAGCGTTGACGAAACCAGGGGGACGCGTTCGAGGGCCAACGTCCTGACTTTC. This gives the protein CSVDETRGTRSRANVLTF.

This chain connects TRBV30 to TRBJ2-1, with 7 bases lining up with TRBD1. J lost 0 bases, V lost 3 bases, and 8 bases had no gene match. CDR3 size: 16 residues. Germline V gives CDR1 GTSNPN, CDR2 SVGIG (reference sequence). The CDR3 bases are TGTGCCTGGAGACGGGTCCCAGGGGGCTCCTACAATGAGCAGTTCTTC. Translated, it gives CAWRRVPGGSYNEQFF.

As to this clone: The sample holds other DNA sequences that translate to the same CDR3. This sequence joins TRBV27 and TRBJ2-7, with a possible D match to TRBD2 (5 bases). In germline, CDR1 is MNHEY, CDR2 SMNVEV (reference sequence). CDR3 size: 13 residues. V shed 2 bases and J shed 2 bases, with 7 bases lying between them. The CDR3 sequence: CASSLTGTYEQYF. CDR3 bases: TGTGCCAGCAGTTTAACCGGGACCTACGAGCAGTACTTC.

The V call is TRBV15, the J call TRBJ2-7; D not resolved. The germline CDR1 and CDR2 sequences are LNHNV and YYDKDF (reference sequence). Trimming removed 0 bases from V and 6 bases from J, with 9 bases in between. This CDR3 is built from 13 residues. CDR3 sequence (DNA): TGTGCCACCAGCAGAGATCGGTGGGCCGAGCAGTACTTC. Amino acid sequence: CATSRDRWAEQYF.

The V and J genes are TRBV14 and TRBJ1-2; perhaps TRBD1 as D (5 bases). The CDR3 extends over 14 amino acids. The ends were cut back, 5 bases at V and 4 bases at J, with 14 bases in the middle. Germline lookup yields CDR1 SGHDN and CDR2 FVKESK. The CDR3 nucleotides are TGTGCCAGCAGCTTGCGGGGGGTCGGCTATGGCTACACCTTC. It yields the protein CASSLRGVGYGYTF.

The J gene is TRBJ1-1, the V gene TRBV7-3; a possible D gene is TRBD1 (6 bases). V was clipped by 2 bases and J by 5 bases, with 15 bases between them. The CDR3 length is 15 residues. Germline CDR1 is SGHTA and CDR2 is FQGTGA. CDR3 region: CASSLSPQGRTEAFF. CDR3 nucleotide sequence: TGTGCCAGCAGCTTATCCCCACAGGGACGGACTGAAGCTTTCTTT.

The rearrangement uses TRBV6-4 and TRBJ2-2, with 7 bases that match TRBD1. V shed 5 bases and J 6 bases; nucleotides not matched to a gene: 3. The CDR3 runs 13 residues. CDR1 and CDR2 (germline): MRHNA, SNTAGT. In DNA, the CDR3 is TGTGCCAGCAGTACAGGACAGGCCGGGGAGCTGTTTTTT. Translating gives CASSTGQAGELFF.

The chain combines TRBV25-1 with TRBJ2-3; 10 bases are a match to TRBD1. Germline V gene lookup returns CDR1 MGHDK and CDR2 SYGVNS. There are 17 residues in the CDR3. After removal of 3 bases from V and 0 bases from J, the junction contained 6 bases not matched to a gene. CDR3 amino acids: CASSDRDRGLSTDTQYF. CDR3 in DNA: TGTGCCAGCAGTGACCGGGACAGGGGTTTGAGCACAGATACGCAGTATTTT.

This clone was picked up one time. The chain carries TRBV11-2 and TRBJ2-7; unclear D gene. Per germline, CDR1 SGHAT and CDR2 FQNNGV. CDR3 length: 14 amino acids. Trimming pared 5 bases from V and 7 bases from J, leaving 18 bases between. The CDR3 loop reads CASSLPDLFGEQYF. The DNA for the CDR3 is TGTGCCAGCAGCCTACCCGACTTATTCGGTGAGCAGTACTTC.

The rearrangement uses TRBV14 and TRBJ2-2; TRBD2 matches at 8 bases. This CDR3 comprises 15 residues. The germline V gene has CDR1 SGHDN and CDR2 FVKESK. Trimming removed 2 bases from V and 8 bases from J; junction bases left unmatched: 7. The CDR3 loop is CASSQLGLVGGELFF. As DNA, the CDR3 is TGTGCCAGCAGCCAACTGGGACTAGTAGGTGGGGAGCTGTTTTTT.

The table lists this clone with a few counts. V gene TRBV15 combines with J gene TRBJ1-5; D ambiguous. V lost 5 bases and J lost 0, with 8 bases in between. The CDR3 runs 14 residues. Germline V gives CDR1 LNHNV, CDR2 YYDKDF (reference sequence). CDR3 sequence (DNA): TGTGCCACCAGCGTAGAGATTAGCAATCAGCCCCAGCATTTT. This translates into CATSVEISNQPQHF.

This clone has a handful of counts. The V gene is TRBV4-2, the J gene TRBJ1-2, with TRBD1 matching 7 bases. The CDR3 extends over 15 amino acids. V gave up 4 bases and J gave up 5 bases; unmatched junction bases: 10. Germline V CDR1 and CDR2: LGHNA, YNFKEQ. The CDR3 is CASSRETGTVYGYTF. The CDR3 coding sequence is TGTGCCAGCAGCCGAGAGACAGGGACCGTTTATGGCTACACCTTC.

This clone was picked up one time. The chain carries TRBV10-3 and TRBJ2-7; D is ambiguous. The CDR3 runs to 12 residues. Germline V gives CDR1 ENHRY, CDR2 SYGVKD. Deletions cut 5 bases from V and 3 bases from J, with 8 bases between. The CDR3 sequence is CAISSEHYEQYF. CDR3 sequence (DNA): TGTGCCATCAGTTCCGAGCACTACGAGCAGTACTTC.

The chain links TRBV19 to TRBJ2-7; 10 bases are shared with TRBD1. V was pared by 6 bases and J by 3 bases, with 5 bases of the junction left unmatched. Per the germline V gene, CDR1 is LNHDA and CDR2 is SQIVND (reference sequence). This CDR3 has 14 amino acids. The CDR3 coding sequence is TGTGCCAGTAGCGCGTGGGACAGGGGCTACGAGCAGTACTTC. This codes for CASSAWDRGYEQYF.

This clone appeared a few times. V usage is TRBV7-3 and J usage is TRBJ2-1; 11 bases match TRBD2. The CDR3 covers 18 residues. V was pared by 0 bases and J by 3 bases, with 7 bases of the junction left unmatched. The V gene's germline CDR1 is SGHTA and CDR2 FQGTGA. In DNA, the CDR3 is TGTGCCAGCAGCTTAACTCTCAAGACTAGCGGGGACTACAATGAGCAGTTCTTC. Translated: CASSLTLKTSGDYNEQFF.

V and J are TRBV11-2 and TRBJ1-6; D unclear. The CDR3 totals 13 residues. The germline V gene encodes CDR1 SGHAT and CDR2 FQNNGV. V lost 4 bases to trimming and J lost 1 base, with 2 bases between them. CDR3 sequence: CASSSSYNSPLHF. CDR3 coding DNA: TGTGCCAGCAGCTCGTCCTATAATTCACCCCTCCACTTT.

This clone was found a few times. CDR3 DNA: TGTGCCAGCAGCCCACCTGGGCAGGGGAATAACTATGGCTACACCTTC. Translating it yields CASSPPGQGNNYGYTF. V is TRBV7-9 and J is TRBJ1-2; possible D gene TRBD1, 6 bases. CDR3 length equals 16 residues. Per the germline V gene, CDR1 is SEHNR and CDR2 is FQNEAQ (reference sequence). V was trimmed by 5 bases and J by 1 base, leaving 17 bases between them.

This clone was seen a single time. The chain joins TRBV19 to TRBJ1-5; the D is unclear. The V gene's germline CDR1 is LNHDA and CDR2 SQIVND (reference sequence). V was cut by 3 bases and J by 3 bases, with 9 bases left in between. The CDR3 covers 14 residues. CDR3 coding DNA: TGTGCCAGTAGTATTCCGCGGTCCAATCAGCCCCAGCATTTT. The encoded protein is CASSIPRSNQPQHF.

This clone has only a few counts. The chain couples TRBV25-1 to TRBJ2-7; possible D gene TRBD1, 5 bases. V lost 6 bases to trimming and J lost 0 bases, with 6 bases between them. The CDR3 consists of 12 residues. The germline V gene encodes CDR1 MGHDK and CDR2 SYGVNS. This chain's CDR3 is CASSDSSYEQYF. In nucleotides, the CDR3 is TGTGCCAGCAGCGACAGCTCCTACGAGCAGTACTTC.

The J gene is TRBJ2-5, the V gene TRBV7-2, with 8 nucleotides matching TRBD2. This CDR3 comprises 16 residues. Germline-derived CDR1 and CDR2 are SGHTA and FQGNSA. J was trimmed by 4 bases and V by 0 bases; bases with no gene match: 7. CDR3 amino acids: CASSLAGSGGLETQYF. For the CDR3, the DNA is TGTGCCAGCAGCTTAGCCGGATCGGGAGGGTTAGAGACCCAGTACTTC.

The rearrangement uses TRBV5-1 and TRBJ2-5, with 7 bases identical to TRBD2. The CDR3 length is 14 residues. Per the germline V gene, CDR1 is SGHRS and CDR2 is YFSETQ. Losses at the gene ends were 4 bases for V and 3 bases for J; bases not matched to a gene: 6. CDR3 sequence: CASSAGRGEETQYF. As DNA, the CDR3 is TGCGCCAGCAGCGCGGGCCGGGGGGAAGAGACCCAGTACTTC.